The 14 T cell receptor beta chains below all came from one sample that was sequenced in a study of Ad26.COV2.S vaccination and SARS-CoV-2 variants. The treatment: about 20 received Ad26.COV2.S at low or high dose, single or two shots; several received placebo; per-sample allocation not given. After the first vaccine or placebo injection, samples were drawn on day 63. Profiled with immunoSEQ multiplex PCR; TCRdb holds only in-frame clones, not every one. The sample includes approximately 420,000 clones, 70% to 90% of them seen just once. The material sequenced was peripheral blood, taken in a trial of Ad26.COV2.S vaccine versus placebo. Receptors were obtained from a person between 18 and 60 years old who received the Ad26.COV2.S COVID-19 vaccine or a placebo.

Concerning this clone: An end of the junction differs from the germline gene, which may be a read error. The chain couples TRBV7-9 to TRBJ2-5; D gene uncertain. The CDR3 totals 11 residues. Germline values: CDR1 SEHNR, CDR2 FQNEAQ (reference sequence). CDR3 DNA sequence: TGTGCCAGCAGCTCACGAGAGGCCCAGTACTTC. It encodes CASSSREAQYF.

On this clone: This may arise from a read error, as a much more abundant clone is one base away. The same CDR3 is also encoded by other DNA sequences in this sample. The chain recombines TRBV27 with TRBJ2-1, with D unresolved. V lost 4 bases and J 4 bases, leaving 2 bases between the germline ends. Germline loops: CDR1 MNHEY, CDR2 SMNVEV (reference sequence). The CDR3 sequence is 11 residues long. The DNA of the CDR3 is TGTGCCAGCAGTTATTACAATGAGCAGTTCTTC. This codes for CASSYYNEQFF.

This chain joins TRBV11-2 and TRBJ2-7; no clear D. Germline-derived CDR1 and CDR2 are SGHAT and FQNNGV. This CDR3 is 13 amino acids long. Trimming cost V 5 bases and J 0 bases, with 8 bases left between them. CDR3 amino acids: CASSLGVSYEQYF. For the CDR3, the DNA is TGTGCCAGCAGCCTTGGGGTCTCCTACGAGCAGTACTTC.

V gene TRBV7-8 combines with J gene TRBJ2-7; a weak D match, TRBD1 (6 bases). The CDR3 has 16 amino acids. Trimming removed 1 base at V and 5 bases at J, with 18 bases between. CDR1 SGHVS and CDR2 FQNEAQ come from the germline V gene. The CDR3 DNA reads as TGTGCCAGCAGCTTAGTCCCAGGGGCCTCGCCGAACGAGCAGTACTTC. Amino acids: CASSLVPGASPNEQYF.

The CDR3 region is CAISLSHVDSPLHF. CDR3 coding DNA: TGTGCCATCAGTCTAAGTCACGTTGATTCACCCCTCCACTTT. J is TRBJ1-6 and V is TRBV10-3, with no clear D. V dropped 5 bases and J dropped 8 bases, with 13 bases sitting between them. This CDR3 has 14 residues. Germline-derived CDR1 and CDR2 are ENHRY and SYGVKD.

The CDR3 is CASSPIRTDDGRETQYF. Written as DNA, the CDR3 is TGTGCCAGCTCACCGATACGAACGGACGACGGCAGAGAGACCCAGTACTTC. This chain joins TRBV18 and TRBJ2-5; D ambiguous. V lost 3 bases and J 4 bases, leaving 21 bases between the germline ends. Per the germline V gene, CDR1 is KGHSH and CDR2 is LQKENI. There are 17 residues in the CDR3.

The chain joins TRBV5-1 to TRBJ2-1; TRBD2 is a possible D gene (6 bases). Germline CDR1 SGHRS, CDR2 YFSETQ. CDR3 length equals 13 residues. Trimming cost V 3 bases and J 8 bases, with 12 bases left between them. The CDR3 nucleotides read TGCGCCAGCAGCTCTACTAGCATGTATGAGCAGTTCTTC. It specifies CASSSTSMYEQFF.

The chain combines TRBV30 with TRBJ2-1; 9 bases agree with TRBD2. With V trimmed by 2 bases and J by 4 bases, 9 bases remained unmatched. Germline V lookup: CDR1 GTSNPN, CDR2 SVGIG (reference sequence). The CDR3 contains 16 residues. CDR3: CAWSRRGGRKYNEQFF. The DNA of the CDR3 is TGTGCCTGGAGTCGGCGGGGGGGCCGGAAATACAATGAGCAGTTCTTC.

This clone was found once. V gene TRBV30 combines with J gene TRBJ1-6, with 9 bases that match TRBD1. After removal of 4 bases from V and 14 bases from J, the junction contained 18 bases not matched to a gene. The CDR3 consists of 16 residues. Germline V gene sequence: CDR1 GTSNPN, CDR2 SVGIG (reference sequence). CDR3 amino acids: CAWNHGTGWSGGTLHF. The CDR3 DNA is TGTGCCTGGAATCACGGGACAGGGTGGTCCGGGGGTACCCTCCACTTT.

The genes are TRBV6-5 and TRBJ1-2; no firm D call. Trimming took 6 bases from V and 3 from J, leaving 11 bases between them. Germline V gene lookup returns CDR1 MNHEY and CDR2 SVGAGI. The CDR3 sequence is 13 residues long. The chain's CDR3 is CASSIKGHYGYTF. Written as DNA, the CDR3 is TGTGCCAGCAGCATAAAGGGCCACTATGGCTACACCTTC.

This clone has only one observation. J is TRBJ1-5 and V is TRBV9; D gene ambiguous. Trimming left V 0 bases short and J 0 bases short, with 7 bases between. The CDR3 spans 15 residues. Germline assignment: CDR1 SGDLS and CDR2 YYNGEE. The CDR3: CASSVGKNSNQPQHF. CDR3 DNA sequence: TGTGCCAGCAGCGTAGGGAAGAATAGCAATCAGCCCCAGCATTTT.

The V and J genes are TRBV3-1 (or the pseudogene TRBV3-2) and TRBJ2-5; D unresolved. Trimming stripped 0 bases from V and 8 bases from J, with 10 bases between. This CDR3 is 13 amino acids long. Germline CDR1 is LGHDT and CDR2 is YNNKEL (reference sequence). CDR3 amino acids: CASSQELARTQYF. The DNA for the CDR3 is TGTGCCAGCAGCCAAGAGTTGGCGCGAACCCAGTACTTC.

This chain joins TRBV28 and TRBJ2-7, with TRBD2 matching 8 bases. The CDR3 loop spans 15 amino acids. V gave up 8 bases and J gave up 2 bases; unmatched junction bases: 11. Germline lookup yields CDR1 MDHEN and CDR2 SYDVKM. The CDR3 DNA is TGTGCCAGCCGGCCGCGCGGGGGGACCACCTACGAGCAGTACTTC. Protein product: CASRPRGGTTYEQYF.

The chain uses TRBV28 and TRBJ1-2; weak D call: TRBD1 (5 bases). Trimming removed 11 bases from V and 7 bases from J, with 17 bases in between. The CDR3 sequence is 12 residues long. Germline loops: CDR1 MDHEN, CDR2 SYDVKM. Here the CDR3 reads CASTGRARGYTF. CDR3 sequence (DNA): TGTGCCTCCACCGGCAGGGCTCGTGGCTACACCTTC.